Presented here are 14 T cell receptor beta chains from one specimen sequenced in a study of T cell repertoires in aging, cancer and after chemotherapy. TCR beta rearrangements were amplified from peripheral blood genomic DNA. Multiplex touch-down PCR with TRB-A/B primers amplified rearranged V-D-J TRB sequences. TCRdb processed the multiplex PCR reads anew with MiXCR; each CDR3 protein has one entry. This sample yields around 3,000 distinct CDR3 sequences, of which 22% are seen a single time; less than 3.5% belongs to the top ten. Sequencing used blood. The receptors here all came from a human donor with a solid tumor.

By sample fraction, this clonotype is medium-sized (0.01 to 0.1%). J is TRBJ2-3 and V is TRBV12-3 or TRBV12-4, with TRBD1 as a possible D gene (5 bases). The CDR3 runs to 16 residues. Deletions cut 4 bases from V and 2 bases from J, with 16 bases between. The CDR3 DNA reads as TGTGCCAGCAGTTACAGGTTAAGGCGACTCACAGATACGCAGTATTTT. Its translation: CASSYRLRRLTDTQYF.

This clonotype was detected only a few times. The chain joins TRBV27 to TRBJ1-5, with unresolved D. Germline CDR1 MNHEY, CDR2 SMNVEV (reference sequence). The CDR3 extends over 13 amino acids. V lost 5 bases, J lost 9 bases, and 14 bases lay in between. In DNA, the CDR3 is TGTGCCAGCAGTGCGGCGGGGATTAGGCCCCAGCATTTT. As protein: CASSAAGIRPQHF.

V gene TRBV6-8 combines with J gene TRBJ2-3; 9 bases are shared with TRBD1. Germline CDR1 is MNHGY and CDR2 is SAAAGT. V was clipped by 4 bases and J by 3 bases; unmatched bases: 2. The CDR3 has 14 residues. CDR3 coding DNA: TGTGCCAGCAGTTCGGGACAGGGAACAGATACGCAGTATTTT. This sequence encodes CASSSGQGTDTQYF.

This chain uses TRBV5-1 with TRBJ2-3, with 13 bases lining up with TRBD2. CDR1 and CDR2 from the germline V gene are SGHRS and YFSETQ. This CDR3 comprises 15 residues. Unmatched junction bases numbered 1, after V lost 1 base and J lost 5 bases. CDR3 in amino acids: CASSLTSGGGDTQYF. For the CDR3, the DNA is TGCGCCAGCAGCTTGACTAGCGGGGGGGGAGATACGCAGTATTTT.

For this clonotype: In this CDR3 the conserved last residue, phenylalanine or tryptophan, is missing, so a read error is likely. The chain is built from TRBV5-1 and TRBJ2-1; D may be TRBD1 (6 bases). V lost 0 bases and J 6 bases, leaving 16 bases between the germline ends. Per the germline V gene, CDR1 is SGHRS and CDR2 is YFSETQ. The CDR3 loop spans 16 amino acids. CDR3 loop: CASSLAPSGTLNEQFS. The CDR3 nucleotides read TGCGCCAGCAGCTTGGCCCCCTCCGGGACACTCAATGAGCAGTTCTCC.

This clonotype was seen more than once but under ten times. The chain combines TRBV25-1 with TRBJ1-1, with D perhaps TRBD1 (6 bases). With 4 bases removed from V and 1 base from J, the gap between germline ends came to 13 bases. CDR1 and CDR2 (germline): MGHDK, SYGVNS. The CDR3 spans 15 residues. The CDR3 loop reads CASSAVGAANTEAFF. CDR3 DNA sequence: TGTGCCAGCAGTGCCGTGGGGGCTGCGAACACTGAAGCTTTCTTT.

By share, this clonotype counts as medium-sized. The CDR3: CASSHTAGTGGLNQPQHF. The CDR3 nucleotides read TGTGCCAGCAGCCACACAGCCGGGACAGGCGGATTGAATCAGCCCCAGCATTTT. J is TRBJ1-5 and V is TRBV11-3; TRBD1 aligns across 8 bases. There are 18 residues in the CDR3. Germline loops: CDR1 SGHNT, CDR2 YENEEA. J gave up 4 bases and V 5 bases, and 16 bases lay outside the gene matches.

The chain carries TRBV12-3 or TRBV12-4 and TRBJ2-3; D tentatively fits TRBD1 or TRBD2 (6 bases each). With 2 bases removed from V and 3 bases from J, the gap between germline ends came to 12 bases. The CDR3 totals 15 residues. The CDR3 nucleotides are TGTGCCAGCAGTTTACGGGGGCCGGGGACAGATACGCAGTATTTT. Protein sequence: CASSLRGPGTDTQYF.

J is TRBJ2-2 and V is TRBV5-4, with 8 bases matching TRBD2. This CDR3 region has 17 residues. V gave up 2 bases and J gave up 5 bases; unmatched junction bases: 11. In germline, CDR1 is SGHNT, CDR2 YYREEE (reference sequence). In DNA, the CDR3 is TGTGCCAGCAGCTTAAAGCTTAGCGGGGAGCGGACCGGGGAGCTGTTTTTT. Residues: CASSLKLSGERTGELFF.

This clonotype is medium-sized. This chain joins TRBV6-5 and TRBJ2-7; a weak D match, TRBD1 (6 bases). Per germline, CDR1 MNHEY and CDR2 SVGAGI. Between the trimmed V and J ends, which lost 7 bases and 4 bases, there was a span of 17 bases. The CDR3 spans 14 residues. DNA for the CDR3: TGTGCCAGCAACCCCACAGGGCTCGTTTACGAGCAGTACTTC. This gives the protein CASNPTGLVYEQYF.

As for this clonotype: It may be a read error: a sequence one base away is much more abundant. The J gene is TRBJ1-6, the V gene TRBV30; 7 nucleotides line up with TRBD1. The CDR3 loop spans 15 amino acids. V shed 2 bases and J 6 bases; nucleotides not matched to a gene: 7. Germline V CDR1 and CDR2: GTSNPN, SVGIG (reference sequence). CDR3 loop: CAWSLVTGVNSPLHF. Here the CDR3 DNA reads TGTGCCTGGAGTTTGGTAACAGGGGTTAATTCACCCCTCCACTTT.

This chain uses TRBV10-2 with TRBJ2-5; D might be TRBD2 (6 bases). Trimming removed 5 bases from V and 2 bases from J, with 12 bases in between. This CDR3 comprises 14 residues. The germline V gene has CDR1 WSHSY and CDR2 SAAADI. Written as DNA, the CDR3 is TGCGCCAGCAGTCCCTTGGGACTTCAAGAGACCCAGTACTTC. Protein product: CASSPLGLQETQYF.

By its share, this clonotype is medium-sized. The chain has TRBV30 and TRBJ2-1, with TRBD2 matching 11 bases. V was pared by 0 bases and J by 13 bases, with 5 bases of the junction left unmatched. The CDR3 is 13 residues long. The germline V gene has CDR1 GTSNPN and CDR2 SVGIG (reference sequence). For the CDR3, the DNA is TGTGCCTGGAGTGTTGGTAGCGGGGGGGCTCAGTTCTTC. It encodes CAWSVGSGGAQFF.

The chain has TRBV29-1 and TRBJ2-3; weak D call: TRBD1 (6 bases). The CDR3 runs to 12 residues. The germline V gene has CDR1 SQVTM and CDR2 ANQGSEA. V shed 5 bases and J shed 4 bases, with 10 bases lying between them. The CDR3 DNA sequence: TGCAGCGTTAAACCAGGGGCAGATACGCAGTATTTT. This encodes CSVKPGADTQYF.